These 27 T cell receptor beta chains were all obtained from the same sample, sequenced in a study of blood T cells in healthy people across ages. Together with a sample-barcoded 5' primer, a J-beta primer mix was included in a second PCR lasting about 7 to 11 cycles. From the 5' RACE reads, TCRdb called clonotypes with MiXCR, one entry per CDR3 protein. The sample includes more than 800,000 distinct CDR3 sequences, 29% seen only once; the top ten take roughly 17%. The sequencing sample was made of blood. The receptors stem from a woman of 80 years or more in good health.

This clonotype was seen at least ten times. CDR3 sequence: CASRSSGGAGNEQFF. CDR3 DNA sequence: TGTGCCAGCAGGTCTAGCGGGGGGGCCGGCAATGAGCAGTTCTTC. The chain employs TRBV6-2 or TRBV6-3 and TRBJ2-1; TRBD2 agrees at 12 bases. V gave up 6 bases and J gave up 6 bases; unmatched junction bases: 6. This CDR3 contains 15 residues. The germline V gene has CDR1 MNHEY and CDR2 SVGEGT.

This clonotype was observed many times. Given a much more abundant clone one base away, this may be a read error. The chain links TRBV7-2 to TRBJ2-3; D not certain. Between the trimmed V and J ends, which lost 6 bases and 2 bases, there was a span of 3 bases. This CDR3 has 11 amino acids. Germline V gene data show CDR1 as SGHTA and CDR2 as FQGNSA. CDR3 in DNA: TGTGCCAGCAGGTTCACAGATACGCAGTATTTT. Translated, it gives CASRFTDTQYF.

With respect to this clonotype: A junction boundary mismatches the germline segment, possibly from a read error. The chain uses TRBV6-5 and TRBJ2-1; 7 bases are a match to TRBD1. The CDR3 has 13 amino acids. Germline assignment: CDR1 MNHEY and CDR2 SVGAGI. CDR3 sequence: CASSTDRRSESLF. The CDR3 nucleotides are TGTGCCAGCAGTACGGACAGGCGGTCGGAGAGCCTCTTC.

The chain combines TRBV2 with TRBJ2-4; 8 bases fit TRBD1. The germline gives CDR1 SNHLY, CDR2 FYNNEI. Germline trimming cut 7 bases from V and 0 bases from J; bases unmatched to any gene: 17. CDR3 length: 19 amino acids. The CDR3 is CASKSRDFLQGVAKNIQYF. In DNA, the CDR3 is TGTGCCAGCAAGTCCAGAGACTTCCTACAGGGGGTAGCCAAAAACATTCAGTACTTC.

The rearrangement links TRBV12-3 or TRBV12-4 to TRBJ1-1, with D perhaps TRBD1 (5 bases). This CDR3 has 13 amino acids. The V gene lost 6 bases and the J gene lost 4 bases, with 12 bases spanning the gap. This chain's CDR3 is CASRAAGITEAFF. The CDR3 coding sequence is TGTGCCAGCAGAGCAGCAGGGATCACTGAAGCTTTCTTT.

This clonotype was detected ten times or more. At one end, the junction sequence differs from germline, possibly due to a read error. The V gene is TRBV2, the J gene TRBJ2-5; D tentatively fits TRBD1 or TRBD2 (5 bases each). CDR1 is SNHLY and CDR2 is FYNNEI in the germline V gene. CDR3 length: 14 residues. Here the CDR3 reads CASSSGAGGETQYF. In DNA form, the CDR3 reads TGCGCCAGCAGCTCTGGGGCGGGTGGAGAGACCCAGTACTTC.

The J gene is TRBJ1-5, the V gene TRBV18; 8 bases line up with TRBD1. The V and J ends lost 2 bases and 3 bases, in that order; junction bases with no gene match: 6. The CDR3 is 16 residues long. Germline assignment: CDR1 KGHSH and CDR2 LQKENI. Here the CDR3 reads CASSPSGQGANQPQHF. The CDR3 coding sequence is TGTGCCAGCTCACCATCAGGACAGGGCGCCAATCAGCCCCAGCATTTT. Full variable domain (outside the CDR3, taken from reference TRBV18 and TRBJ1-5): NAGVMQNPRHLVRRRGQEARLRCSPMKGHSHVYWYRQLPEEGLKFMVYLQKENIIDESGMPKERFSAEFPKEGPSILRIQQVVRGDSAAYFCASSPSGQGANQPQHFGDGTRLSIL.

In this sample, this clonotype turned up many times. The V call is TRBV6-1, the J call TRBJ2-7; 9 positions match TRBD1. There are 15 residues in the CDR3. V shed 6 bases, J shed 1 base, and the junction held 7 bases outside the gene matches. Germline CDR1 is MNHNS and CDR2 is SASEGT. The CDR3 bases are TGTGCCAGCAGGATAACAGGGGGCGCTTCCTACGAGCAGTACTTC. This encodes CASRITGGASYEQYF.

The chain links TRBV5-8 to TRBJ1-2, with D hard to call. V lost 0 bases and J 8 bases, leaving 17 bases between the germline ends. Germline loops: CDR1 SGHTS, CDR2 YDEGEE. The CDR3 runs 15 residues. The CDR3 sequence is CASSLGHPAIRGYTF. For the CDR3, the DNA is TGTGCCAGCAGCTTGGGACACCCTGCGATACGGGGCTACACCTTC.

This clonotype was counted between two and nine times. This chain links TRBV20-1 with TRBJ2-7; D not certain. The CDR3 extends over 14 amino acids. CDR1 and CDR2 (germline): DFQATT, SNEGSKA (reference sequence). The V gene lost 3 bases and the J gene lost 2 bases, with 14 bases spanning the gap. CDR3 coding DNA: TGCAGTGCTAGCCACACCCTTAAGGCCTACGAGCAGTACTTC. Its protein is CSASHTLKAYEQYF.

This clonotype has a count of ten or more. The chain has TRBV7-9 and TRBJ2-3; unclear D gene. V dropped 6 bases and J dropped 0 bases, with 13 bases sitting between them. Germline CDR1 reads SEHNR; CDR2 reads FQNEAQ (reference sequence). This CDR3 has 15 residues. CDR3 protein: CASSLGSPSTDTQYF. In nucleotides, the CDR3 is TGTGCCAGCAGTTTGGGGTCCCCGAGCACAGATACGCAGTATTTT.

The chain joins TRBV3-1 to TRBJ1-2; TRBD1 agrees at 7 bases. Germline V gene data show CDR1 as LGHDT and CDR2 as YNNKEL (reference sequence). This CDR3 has 16 amino acids. V dropped 0 bases and J dropped 5; count of bases not matched to a gene: 9. Here the CDR3 DNA reads TGTGCCAGCAGCCAAGAGACAGGGATTCCTGGGTATGGCTACACCTTC. This encodes CASSQETGIPGYGYTF.

This clonotype was seen only a few times. This chain connects TRBV19 to TRBJ2-3; 7 nucleotides match TRBD2. The CDR3 spans 14 residues. Losses at the gene ends were 7 bases for V and 4 bases for J; bases not matched to a gene: 8. The germline V gene has CDR1 LNHDA and CDR2 SQIVND (reference sequence). The CDR3 reads CASITQAGADTQYF. CDR3 DNA: TGTGCCAGTATCACTCAGGCGGGGGCAGATACGCAGTATTTT.

The chain carries TRBV7-2 and TRBJ2-7; 9 nucleotides match TRBD1. The junction had 10 bases not matched to a gene; V was cut back by 2 bases and J by 5 bases. This CDR3 contains 16 residues. Germline V gene lookup returns CDR1 SGHTA and CDR2 FQGNSA. CDR3 coding DNA: TGTGCCAGCAGCTTACGTGGAGGACAGGGGTCCCACGAGCAGTACTTC. Protein product: CASSLRGGQGSHEQYF.

The V and J genes are TRBV6-5 and TRBJ1-2, with TRBD1 identical over 7 bases. Germline CDR1 and CDR2: MNHEY and SVGAGI. The trim removed 6 bases at V and 4 bases at J, leaving 11 bases unmatched. CDR3 length: 15 residues. The CDR3 loop reads CASSLQGNPFYGYTF. The CDR3, as DNA: TGTGCCAGCAGCCTACAGGGGAACCCCTTCTATGGCTACACCTTC.

This clonotype was detected ten times or more. The rearrangement joins TRBV5-1 to TRBJ1-2, with D tentatively TRBD1 (5 bases). The CDR3 loop spans 15 amino acids. Trimming removed 1 base at V and 2 bases at J, with 12 bases between. Per the germline V gene, CDR1 is SGHRS and CDR2 is YFSETQ. CDR3 region: CASSLTSGANYGYTF. The DNA of the CDR3 is TGCGCCAGCAGCTTGACCTCCGGGGCCAACTATGGCTACACCTTC.

V is TRBV7-9 and J is TRBJ1-6; tentative D call: TRBD1 (6 bases). The V gene's germline CDR1 is SEHNR and CDR2 FQNEAQ (reference sequence). The CDR3 sequence is 16 residues long. V shed 5 bases and J shed 3 bases, with 14 bases lying between them. The DNA for the CDR3 is TGTGCCAGCAGCCCCATGGGGGGGCTCTATAATTCACCCCTCCACTTT. Translation gives CASSPMGGLYNSPLHF. Together with reference TRBV7-9 and TRBJ1-6, the CDR3 gives the full variable domain: DTGVSQNPRHKITKRGQNVTFRCDPISEHNRLYWYRQTLGQGPEFLTYFQNEAQLEKSRLLSDRFSAERPKGSFSTLEIQRTEQGDSAMYLCASSPMGGLYNSPLHFGNGTRLTVT.

This clonotype was observed a handful of times. The chain employs TRBV5-5 and TRBJ2-3; no definite D call. Germline V gene sequence: CDR1 SGHKS, CDR2 YYEKEE (reference sequence). CDR3 length: 12 residues. V lost 4 bases and J 5 bases, leaving 8 bases between the germline ends. CDR3 bases: TGTGCCAGCAGCGCCCGGATAGATACGCAGTATTTT. It translates to CASSARIDTQYF.

This clonotype was counted at least ten times. The chain recombines TRBV12-3 or TRBV12-4 with TRBJ1-5; possibly TRBD1 for D (5 bases). V was cut by 2 bases and J by 2 bases, with 7 bases left in between. There are 14 residues in the CDR3. CDR3 amino acids: CASSLQGGNQPQHF. CDR3 DNA sequence: TGTGCCAGCAGTTTACAAGGGGGCAATCAGCCCCAGCATTTT.

For this clonotype: Being one base from a much bigger clone, this may be a read error. This sequence joins TRBV5-1 and TRBJ2-2; 7 bases agree with TRBD1. Germline-derived CDR1 and CDR2 are SGHRS and YFSETQ. CDR3 length equals 16 residues. In DNA form, the CDR3 reads TGCGCCAGCAGCCGACAGGGAAAAAAGGCCACCGGGGAGCGGTTTTTT. Protein: CASSRQGKKATGERFF. The full variable domain, with the rest looked up from reference TRBV5-1 and TRBJ2-2, is KAGVTQTPRYLIKTRGQQVTLSCSPISGHRSVSWYQQTPGQGLQFLFEYFSETQRNKGNFPGRFSGRQFSNSRSEMNVSTLELGDSALYLCASSRQGKKATGERFFGEGSRLTVL.

This clonotype was seen only a few times. The V gene is TRBV27, the J gene TRBJ2-3, with D possibly TRBD2 on 6 matching bases. Deletions cut 5 bases from V and 8 bases from J, with 17 bases between. The CDR3 contains 14 residues. Germline V gene data show CDR1 as MNHEY and CDR2 as SMNVEV (reference sequence). The CDR3 DNA reads as TGTGCCAGCAGTCTGGCCGGGACTTTGCGTACGCAGTATTTT. This translates into CASSLAGTLRTQYF.

This chain connects TRBV6-1 to TRBJ2-2; a weak D match, TRBD2 (7 bases). Per germline, CDR1 MNHNS and CDR2 SASEGT. V was cut by 1 base and J by 6 bases, with 18 bases left in between. The CDR3 consists of 17 residues. In DNA, the CDR3 is TGTGCCAGCAGTGAAGTTGGGGGGGCTAGCGGCCCCGGGGAGCTGTTTTTT. This codes for CASSEVGGASGPGELFF.

This clonotype was picked up many times. This chain links TRBV27 with TRBJ2-4, with a tentative D call TRBD1 (6 bases). Germline values: CDR1 MNHEY, CDR2 SMNVEV (reference sequence). V was trimmed by 6 bases and J by 7 bases, leaving 13 bases between them. The CDR3 has 13 amino acids. Here the CDR3 DNA reads TGTGCCAGCAGACCACCAAGGGGGAACATTCAGTACTTC. As protein: CASRPPRGNIQYF.

This clonotype was found a few times. A much larger clone differs by one base, so this may be a read error. The V gene is TRBV5-1, the J gene TRBJ2-3; D might be TRBD1 (6 bases). V was shortened by 3 bases and J by 6 bases, with 14 bases between the two germline ends. Germline lookup yields CDR1 SGHRS and CDR2 YFSETQ. This CDR3 comprises 14 residues. CDR3 residues: CASSCDRSEDTQYF. The CDR3 nucleotides are TGCGCCAGCAGCTGTGACAGGTCCGAGGATACGCAGTATTTT.

The chain is built from TRBV10-2 and TRBJ2-2; TRBD1 matches 8 bases. The CDR3 sequence is 17 residues long. With 3 bases clipped from V and 4 bases from J, the junction kept 10 bases outside the gene matches. Germline assignment: CDR1 WSHSY and CDR2 SAAADI. The CDR3 loop reads CASSDPPGQGPTGELFF. The CDR3 DNA reads TGCGCCAGCAGTGACCCCCCTGGACAGGGCCCCACCGGGGAGCTGTTTTTT.

This clonotype has a count of ten or more. The J gene is TRBJ2-1, the V gene TRBV4-3, with 8 bases identical to TRBD2. CDR1 and CDR2 (germline): LGHNA, YSLEER. CDR3 length: 15 amino acids. V lost 0 bases, J lost 6 bases, and 4 bases stayed unmatched. Here the CDR3 DNA reads TGCGCCAGCAGCCAAGATGGGACTAGATTCAATGAGCAGTTCTTC. Its protein product is CASSQDGTRFNEQFF.

In its sample, this clonotype was seen many times. V gene TRBV24-1 combines with J gene TRBJ2-1; D may match TRBD1 or TRBD2 (5 bases each). Trimming took 4 bases from V and 8 from J, leaving 20 bases between them. CDR1 and CDR2 from the germline V gene are KGHDR and SFDVKD. The length of the CDR3 is 16 residues. CDR3 in DNA: TGTGCCACCAGTGACTCCGGGACCCCAATTAATGATGAGCAGTTCTTC. Translated, it gives CATSDSGTPINDEQFF.